A selection of T cell receptor beta chains follows, all from one sample in a study of OX40 agonist ivuxolimab in advanced cancers. Profiling relied on immunoSEQ multiplex PCR, and the TCRdb table lists in-frame clones only, not all of them. The data contain around 15,000 clones, around 92% of them singletons. The specimen was CD4+ or CD8+ T cells sorted from blood, collected in a trial of the OX40 agonist ivuxolimab. These receptors were collected from an adult with an advanced solid tumor such as melanoma, head and neck, liver or kidney cancer. The conserved cysteine and the conserved F or W are not part of the CDR3 here.

ASSEWGQGTF TRBV10-1
ASSVVGGDKNIQY TRBV9
AISESGTGDLFADTQY TRBV10-3
ASKKGLNTEAF TRBV28
ASSLRTDYEQY TRBV5-4
AISETRQGALGNTIY TRBV10-3
ASSQDPASLEYYT TRBV4-1
ASLGLYEQY TRBV11-2
ASILGTSYTDTQY TRBV28
ASSQDAGGWNEQF TRBV4-3
ASSVPRTSGSPEFYEQY TRBV6-1
ASRVTSGHRGTNTDTQY TRBV7-9
ASSEGPPGEYGYT TRBV25-1
ASRWGPGQNSPLH TRBV19
ATLWDRGAETQY TRBV28
ASSLGTGLSGYT TRBV28
ASSLAGGGANVLT TRBV5-4